These 17 T cell receptor beta chains share one sample of origin, sequenced in a study of blood T cell repertoires in COVID-19. Produced via immunoSEQ multiplex PCR; TCRdb's table is partial and in-frame only. There are about 210,000 clones in the sample; 80% occur only once, and around 13% lies in the top ten. Specimen: peripheral blood. The receptors originated from a human donor in a cohort sampled during active COVID-19.

This clone was counted at least ten times. The chain links TRBV6-7 to TRBJ2-7; 8 positions agree with TRBD2. TRBV6-7 is filed as an ORF, its function uncertain. The V and J ends lost 8 bases and 6 bases, in that order; junction bases with no gene match: 15. CDR3 length: 15 residues. In DNA form, the CDR3 reads TGTGCCAGCCGTTGGGAACGCGCGGGAGGATGCGAGCAGTACTTC. Encoded protein: CASRWERAGGCEQYF.

CDR3 sequence: CASSIQGGEAEAFF. The DNA for the CDR3 is TGTGCCAGCAGTATACAGGGGGGGGAGGCTGAAGCTTTCTTT. V is TRBV6-6 and J is TRBJ1-1; 8 nucleotides line up with TRBD1. This CDR3 is 14 amino acids long. The junction had 8 bases not matched to a gene; V was cut back by 5 bases and J by 6 bases. Germline-derived CDR1 and CDR2 are MNHNY and SVGAGI (reference sequence).

This chain's CDR3 is CASSLYSGASNSPLHF. The CDR3 DNA reads as TGTGCCAGCAGTTTATATTCTGGTGCCAGTAATTCACCCCTCCACTTT. This sequence joins TRBV27 and TRBJ1-6; D gene uncertain. CDR3 length equals 16 residues. V lost 1 base and J lost 6, with 13 bases in between. In germline, CDR1 is MNHEY, CDR2 SMNVEV (reference sequence).

The chain joins TRBV9 to TRBJ2-7; 13 bases match TRBD2. J was trimmed by 1 base and V by 0 bases; bases with no gene match: 1. This CDR3 has 16 amino acids. Germline CDR1 and CDR2: SGDLS and YYNGEE. The chain's CDR3 is CASSVGLAGGSYEQYF. CDR3 nucleotide sequence: TGTGCCAGCAGCGTAGGACTAGCGGGAGGTTCCTACGAGCAGTACTTC.

This clone was picked up a small number of times. The chain is built from TRBV28 and TRBJ1-2; TRBD1 agrees at 9 bases. Germline trimming cut 8 bases from V and 4 bases from J; bases unmatched to any gene: 11. CDR1 MDHEN and CDR2 SYDVKM come from the germline V gene. This CDR3 has 15 amino acids. The CDR3 DNA sequence: TGTGCCAGCCACGGACGGACAGGGGAAGGCTATGGCTACACCTTC. Translated: CASHGRTGEGYGYTF.

This chain uses TRBV28 with TRBJ2-7, with 9 nucleotides matching TRBD2. The CDR3 spans 15 residues. Trimming removed 6 bases from V and 0 bases from J; junction bases left unmatched: 6. Germline loops: CDR1 MDHEN, CDR2 SYDVKM. CDR3 sequence: CASSNLAGFSYEQYF. Here the CDR3 DNA reads TGTGCCAGCAGCAATCTAGCGGGATTCTCCTACGAGCAGTACTTC.

The J gene is TRBJ1-6, the V gene TRBV27, with D perhaps TRBD1 (5 bases). The germline CDR1 and CDR2 sequences are MNHEY and SMNVEV (reference sequence). The CDR3 spans 15 residues. V was cut by 6 bases and J by 5 bases, with 14 bases left in between. In DNA form, the CDR3 reads TGTGCCAGCAGCCTGGGGGGAAGAGATAATTCACCCCTCCACTTT. It yields the protein CASSLGGRDNSPLHF.

The chain recombines TRBV5-5 with TRBJ1-1; D is perhaps TRBD1 (5 bases). The CDR3 sequence is 13 residues long. CDR1 is SGHKS, CDR2 YYEKEE, per germline (reference sequence). Trimming took 6 bases from V and 2 from J, leaving 11 bases between them. The CDR3: CASIQGINTEAFF. The CDR3 nucleotides are TGTGCCAGCATCCAGGGAATTAACACTGAAGCTTTCTTT.

The chain carries TRBV5-6 and TRBJ2-5; the D gene is possibly TRBD2 (6 bases). This CDR3 is 13 amino acids long. Germline V gene sequence: CDR1 SGHDT, CDR2 YYEEEE. Trimming removed 3 bases from V and 5 bases from J, with 11 bases in between. CDR3: CASSSGVGETQYF. The DNA for the CDR3 is TGTGCCAGCAGCTCGGGAGTGGGGGAGACCCAGTACTTC.

This clone has at least ten counts. V usage is TRBV5-6 and J usage is TRBJ1-1, with D unclear. Germline loops: CDR1 SGHDT, CDR2 YYEEEE. The length of the CDR3 is 13 residues. Trimming shortened V by 4 bases and J by 6 bases, and 13 bases separated the two germline ends. In DNA, the CDR3 is TGTGCCAGCAGCGGAGGGATATTCCCTGAAGCTTTCTTT. Translating it yields CASSGGIFPEAFF. Variable domain in full (rest from reference TRBV5-6 and TRBJ1-1): DAGVTQSPTHLIKTRGQQVTLRCSPKSGHDTVSWYQQALGQGPQFIFQYYEEEERQRGNFPDRFSGHQFPNYSSELNVNALLLGDSALYLCASSGGIFPEAFFGQGTRLTVV.

The chain recombines TRBV6-5 with TRBJ2-5, with D hard to call. The CDR3 spans 13 residues. The germline V gene has CDR1 MNHEY and CDR2 SVGAGI. Trimming left V 6 bases short and J 0 bases short, with 8 bases between. The CDR3 nucleotides read TGTGCCAGCAGAACATATGACCAAGAGACCCAGTACTTC. It encodes CASRTYDQETQYF.

This rearrangement joins TRBV9 to TRBJ2-5, with D possibly being TRBD2 (5 bases). The CDR3 contains 15 residues. Germline CDR1 and CDR2: SGDLS and YYNGEE. V lost 0 bases and J lost 1, with 10 bases in between. CDR3 sequence (DNA): TGTGCCAGCAGCGTAGTTTTAGGGAGCCAAGAGACCCAGTACTTC. Its protein is CASSVVLGSQETQYF.

The V gene is TRBV28, the J gene TRBJ1-1; D gene uncertain. The CDR3 covers 11 residues. Trimming stripped 7 bases from V and 1 base from J, with 4 bases between. From germline, CDR1 is MDHEN and CDR2 SYDVKM. DNA of the CDR3: TGTGCCAGCACGGGGAACACTGAAGCTTTCTTT. Its protein is CASTGNTEAFF.

The J gene is TRBJ1-2, the V gene TRBV5-3, with unresolved D. TRBV5-3 is treated as an ORF (open reading frame) with a function not yet certain. Trimming stripped 2 bases from V and 6 bases from J, with 8 bases between. The CDR3 is made up of 12 amino acids. CDR3 residues: CARSLYPDGYTF. As DNA, the CDR3 is TGTGCCAGAAGCTTATACCCGGATGGCTACACCTTC.

This chain links TRBV4-2 with TRBJ2-5; 11 bases match TRBD2. The CDR3 sequence is 15 residues long. Germline trimming cut 2 bases from V and 5 bases from J; bases unmatched to any gene: 4. Germline loops: CDR1 LGHNA, CDR2 YNFKEQ. The CDR3 spells CASSQHSGRGETQYF. DNA for the CDR3: TGTGCCAGCAGCCAACATAGCGGGAGGGGGGAGACCCAGTACTTC.

The table lists this clone with a few counts. V and J are TRBV5-1 and TRBJ1-1, with D perhaps TRBD1 (5 bases). This CDR3 has 13 residues. Trimming removed 3 bases from V and 4 bases from J, with 10 bases in between. Germline CDR1 reads SGHRS; CDR2 reads YFSETQ. CDR3 nucleotides: TGCGCCAGCAGCTGGGGGGGAGGCACTGAAGCTTTCTTT. Its protein is CASSWGGGTEAFF.

This chain connects TRBV6-2 or TRBV6-3 to TRBJ1-2, with D unclear. CDR1 MNHEY and CDR2 SVGEGT come from the germline V gene. This CDR3 spans 12 amino acids. The V end lost 2 bases, the J end lost 4 bases, and 5 bases lay between the germline ends. The CDR3 DNA sequence: TGTGCCAGCAGTTACCCCTTCTATGGCTACACCTTC. As protein: CASSYPFYGYTF.